The next 2 T cell receptor beta chains were all read from a single sample in a study of identical twins. TCRdb processed the 5' RACE reads anew with MiXCR; each CDR3 protein has one entry. The sample lists around 280,000 distinct CDR3 sequences; more than 6.5% were seen once. The data were also submitted as part of a second study, on yellow fever vaccine responses in identical twins.

The sequencing sample was made of memory (CD45RO+) T cells sorted from blood. All receptors come from a woman aged 18-29 years in good health.

A note on this clonotype: A much larger clone differs by one base, so this may be a read error. The V and J genes are TRBV29-1 and TRBJ2-1, with 8 bases aligning to TRBD2. The junction had 11 bases not matched to a gene; V was cut back by 7 bases and J by 9 bases. The germline V gene encodes CDR1 SQVTM and CDR2 ANQGSEA. The CDR3 runs 13 residues. CDR3 in DNA: TGCAGCGGTAGACCAGCGGGAGATCGTGAGCAGTTCTTC. This codes for CSGRPAGDREQFF.

This clonotype has a count of ten or more. The chain employs TRBV20-1 and TRBJ1-2; D perhaps matches TRBD1 (5 bases). The germline CDR1 and CDR2 sequences are DFQATT and SNEGSKA (reference sequence). The CDR3 totals 15 residues. The V end was cut by 1 base, the J end by 8 bases, with 20 bases between. The CDR3 nucleotides are TGCAGTGCTAGAGCCCTTCGACAGATGACTATGGGCTACACCTTC. This sequence encodes CSARALRQMTMGYTF.